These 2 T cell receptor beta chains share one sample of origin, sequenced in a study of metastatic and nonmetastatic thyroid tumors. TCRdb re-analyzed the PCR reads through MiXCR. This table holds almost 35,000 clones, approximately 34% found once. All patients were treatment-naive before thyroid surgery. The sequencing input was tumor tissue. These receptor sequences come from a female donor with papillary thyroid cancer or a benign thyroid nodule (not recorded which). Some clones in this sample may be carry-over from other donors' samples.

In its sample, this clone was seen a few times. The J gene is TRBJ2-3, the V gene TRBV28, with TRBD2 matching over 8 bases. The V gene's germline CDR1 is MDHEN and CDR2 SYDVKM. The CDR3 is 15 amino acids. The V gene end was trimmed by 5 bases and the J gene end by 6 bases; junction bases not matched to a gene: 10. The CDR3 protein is CASSQSGSLMDTQYF. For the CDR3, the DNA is TGTGCCAGCAGTCAGAGCGGGAGTCTTATGGATACGCAGTATTTT.

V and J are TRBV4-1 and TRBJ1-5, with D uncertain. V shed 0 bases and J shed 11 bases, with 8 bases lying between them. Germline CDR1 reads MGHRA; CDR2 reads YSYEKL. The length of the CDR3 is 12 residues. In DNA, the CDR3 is TGCGCCAGCAGCCAAGAGGGGTCCGCCCAGCATTTT. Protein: CASSQEGSAQHF.